Following are 10 T cell receptor beta chains from one sample sequenced in a study of T-cell reconstitution after alpha-beta-depleted transplantation in children. TCRbeta library preparation incorporated unique molecular identifiers. Via MiXCR, TCRdb re-called the PCR reads, giving one row per CDR3 protein. Here the sample spans roughly 280,000 distinct CDR3 sequences, more than 9% being singletons. The source material was peripheral blood, sampled 180 days after TCRalphabeta/CD19-depleted stem cell transplant. Source of these receptors: a male patient aged 2-15 years who had a stem cell transplant for chronic granulomatous disease, so the T cells may come from the graft donor.

This clonotype was observed many times. The CDR3 sequence: CASSHQAETGELFF. In DNA, the CDR3 is TGCGCCAGCAGTCACCAGGCGGAGACCGGGGAGCTGTTTTTT. This rearrangement joins TRBV10-2 to TRBJ2-2; D is undetermined. The germline CDR1 and CDR2 sequences are WSHSY and SAAADI. The CDR3 spans 14 residues. V gave up 5 bases and J gave up 5 bases, with 12 bases separating them.

The J gene is TRBJ2-3, the V gene TRBV4-2; weak D call: TRBD2 (6 bases). This CDR3 contains 18 residues. The germline V gene encodes CDR1 LGHNA and CDR2 YNFKEQ. Deletions cut 1 base from V and 2 bases from J, with 19 bases between. The CDR3 is CASSQGPLAEGSTDTQYF. CDR3 DNA sequence: TGTGCCAGCAGCCAAGGACCCTTAGCGGAGGGATCCACAGATACGCAGTATTTT.

In its sample, this clonotype was seen a few times. The chain couples TRBV28 to TRBJ2-1; D is possibly TRBD1 (5 bases). V dropped 1 base and J dropped 5 bases, with 12 bases sitting between them. Germline V gene data show CDR1 as MDHEN and CDR2 as SYDVKM. The CDR3 contains 15 residues. The CDR3 sequence is CASSLFNRIHNEQFF. The CDR3 coding sequence is TGTGCCAGCAGTTTATTCAACAGGATCCACAATGAGCAGTTCTTC.

This clonotype was found many times. This chain uses TRBV28 with TRBJ2-7; 10 nucleotides match TRBD2. The CDR3 has 16 residues. J was trimmed by 1 base and V by 2 bases; bases with no gene match: 5. The germline gives CDR1 MDHEN, CDR2 SYDVKM. In DNA, the CDR3 is TGTGCCAGCAGTTTACAACTAGCGGGACCTTCCTACGAGCAGTACTTC. It codes for CASSLQLAGPSYEQYF.

The chain couples TRBV2 to TRBJ2-1; TRBD1 is a possible D gene (5 bases). Trimming took off 1 base at V and 10 bases at J, with 11 bases between the two ends. From germline, CDR1 is SNHLY and CDR2 FYNNEI. The CDR3 extends over 13 amino acids. CDR3 amino acids: CASSEGWGGEQFF. CDR3 nucleotide sequence: TGTGCCAGCAGTGAAGGGTGGGGCGGAGAGCAGTTCTTC.

This clonotype has a count of ten or more. A junction end diverges from the germline sequence, so it may reflect a read error. The rearrangement links TRBV7-9 to TRBJ2-7; D may match TRBD1 or TRBD2 (5 bases each). Looked up from germline, CDR1 is SEHNR and CDR2 is FQNEAQ (reference sequence). CDR3 length: 13 amino acids. The CDR3 nucleotides read TGTGCCAGCAGCTCTCCGGGACCTAAAATTACGAACTTC. Protein sequence: CASSSPGPKITNF.

This clonotype was observed many times. The chain uses TRBV5-1 and TRBJ2-1, with D possibly matching TRBD1 (5 bases). Germline values: CDR1 SGHRS, CDR2 YFSETQ. Trimming left V 4 bases short and J 9 bases short, with 11 bases between. There are 12 residues in the CDR3. This CDR3 reads CASSPQGGEQFF. The CDR3 DNA is TGCGCCAGCAGCCCGCAGGGTGGTGAGCAGTTCTTC.

The chain recombines TRBV2 with TRBJ2-1; 8 nucleotides line up with TRBD2. Per the germline V gene, CDR1 is SNHLY and CDR2 is FYNNEI. The CDR3 extends over 15 amino acids. V dropped 3 bases and J dropped 6; count of bases not matched to a gene: 7. The CDR3 here is CASSEHGRGGNEQFF. CDR3 coding DNA: TGTGCCAGCAGTGAGCACGGGAGGGGGGGCAATGAGCAGTTCTTC.

This clonotype was counted at least ten times. The genes are TRBV9 and TRBJ2-2; either TRBD1 or TRBD2 may supply D (5 bases each). The CDR3 loop spans 15 amino acids. CDR1 and CDR2 (germline): SGDLS, YYNGEE. Between the trimmed V and J ends, which lost 4 bases and 4 bases, there was a span of 14 bases. This chain's CDR3 is CASSHGAAATGELFF. Here the CDR3 DNA reads TGTGCCAGCAGCCACGGGGCCGCGGCCACCGGGGAGCTGTTTTTT.

This clonotype came up many times. CDR3 DNA sequence: TGTGCCAGTAGTAAGGACCACGGAAGCTCCTATAATTCACCCCTCCACTTT. Translating it yields CASSKDHGSSYNSPLHF. The V call is TRBV19, the J call TRBJ1-6; D is uncertain. CDR3 length equals 17 residues. Germline loops: CDR1 LNHDA, CDR2 SQIVND (reference sequence). V lost 4 bases and J 0 bases, leaving 13 bases between the germline ends.